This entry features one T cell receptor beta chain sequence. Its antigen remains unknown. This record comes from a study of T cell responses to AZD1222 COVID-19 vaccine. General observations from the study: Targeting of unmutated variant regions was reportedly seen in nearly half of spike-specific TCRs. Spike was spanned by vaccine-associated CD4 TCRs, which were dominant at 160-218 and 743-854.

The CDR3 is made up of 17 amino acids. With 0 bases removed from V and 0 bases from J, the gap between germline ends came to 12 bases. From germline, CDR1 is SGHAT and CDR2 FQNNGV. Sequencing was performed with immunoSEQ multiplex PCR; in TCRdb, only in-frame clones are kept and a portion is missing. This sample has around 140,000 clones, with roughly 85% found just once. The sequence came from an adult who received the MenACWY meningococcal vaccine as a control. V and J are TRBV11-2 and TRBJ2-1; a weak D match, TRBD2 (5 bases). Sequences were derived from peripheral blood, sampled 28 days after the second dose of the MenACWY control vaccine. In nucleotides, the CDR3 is TGTGCCAGCAGCTTAGATAGGCGGGCGAGCTCCTACAATGAGCAGTTCTTC. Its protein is CASSLDRRASSYNEQFF.